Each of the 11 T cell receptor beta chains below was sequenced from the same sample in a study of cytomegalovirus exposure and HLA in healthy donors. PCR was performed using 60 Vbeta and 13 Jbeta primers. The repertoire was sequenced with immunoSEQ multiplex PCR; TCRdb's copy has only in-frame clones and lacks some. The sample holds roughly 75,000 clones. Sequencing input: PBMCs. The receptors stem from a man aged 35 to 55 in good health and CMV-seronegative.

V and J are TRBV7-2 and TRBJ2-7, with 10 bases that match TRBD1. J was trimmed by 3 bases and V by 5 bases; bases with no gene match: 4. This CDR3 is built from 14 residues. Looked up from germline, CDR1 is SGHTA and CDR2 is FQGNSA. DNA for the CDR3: TGTGCCAGCAGCAGGGACAGGGGAAGCTACGAGCAGTACTTC. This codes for CASSRDRGSYEQYF.

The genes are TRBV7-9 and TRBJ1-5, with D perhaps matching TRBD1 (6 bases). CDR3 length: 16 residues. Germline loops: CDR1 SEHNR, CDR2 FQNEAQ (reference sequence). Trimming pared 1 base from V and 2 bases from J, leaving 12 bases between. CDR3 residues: CASSLVSGARNQPQHF. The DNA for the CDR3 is TGTGCCAGCAGCTTAGTTTCAGGGGCGCGCAATCAGCCCCAGCATTTT.

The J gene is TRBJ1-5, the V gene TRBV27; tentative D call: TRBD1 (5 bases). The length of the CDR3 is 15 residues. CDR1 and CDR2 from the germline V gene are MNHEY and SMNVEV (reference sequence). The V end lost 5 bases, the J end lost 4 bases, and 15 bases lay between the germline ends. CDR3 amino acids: CASSPIRGVNQPQHF. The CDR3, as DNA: TGTGCCAGCAGTCCAATCCGGGGGGTAAATCAGCCCCAGCATTTT.

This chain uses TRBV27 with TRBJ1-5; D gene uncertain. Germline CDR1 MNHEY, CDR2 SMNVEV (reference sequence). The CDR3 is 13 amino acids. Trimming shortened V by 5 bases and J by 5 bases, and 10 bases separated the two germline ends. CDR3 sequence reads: CASSPDTYQPQHF. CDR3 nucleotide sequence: TGTGCCAGCAGTCCCGACACATATCAGCCCCAGCATTTT.

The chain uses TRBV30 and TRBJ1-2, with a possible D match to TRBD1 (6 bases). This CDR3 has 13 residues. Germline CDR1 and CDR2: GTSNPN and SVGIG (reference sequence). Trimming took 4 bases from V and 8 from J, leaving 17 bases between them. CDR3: CAWNDRSVGGYTF. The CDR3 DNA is TGTGCCTGGAATGACAGGAGTGTGGGCGGCTACACCTTC.

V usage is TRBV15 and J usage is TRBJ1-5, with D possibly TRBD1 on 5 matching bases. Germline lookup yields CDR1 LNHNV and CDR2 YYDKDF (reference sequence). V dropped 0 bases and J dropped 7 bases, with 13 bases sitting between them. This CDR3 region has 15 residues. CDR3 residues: CATSRDRGTGQPQHF. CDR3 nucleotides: TGTGCCACCAGCAGAGACCGGGGGACCGGGCAGCCCCAGCATTTT.

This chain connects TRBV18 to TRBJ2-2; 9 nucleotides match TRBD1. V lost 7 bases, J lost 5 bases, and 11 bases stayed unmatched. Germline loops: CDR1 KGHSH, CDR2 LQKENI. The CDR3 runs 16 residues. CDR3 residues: CASWYPGQGATGELFF. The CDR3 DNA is TGTGCCAGCTGGTATCCGGGACAGGGCGCAACCGGGGAGCTGTTTTTT.

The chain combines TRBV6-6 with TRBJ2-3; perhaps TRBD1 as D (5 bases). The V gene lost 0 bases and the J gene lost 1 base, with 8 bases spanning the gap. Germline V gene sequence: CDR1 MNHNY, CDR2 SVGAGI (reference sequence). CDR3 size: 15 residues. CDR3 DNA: TGTGCCAGCAGTTACTCGAGCAGGGGCACAGATACGCAGTATTTT. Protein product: CASSYSSRGTDTQYF.

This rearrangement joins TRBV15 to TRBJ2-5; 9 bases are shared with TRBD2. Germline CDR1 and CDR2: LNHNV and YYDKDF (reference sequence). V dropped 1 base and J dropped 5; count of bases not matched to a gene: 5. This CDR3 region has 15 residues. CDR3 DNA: TGTGCCACCAGCAGAGGTAGCGGGAGTTATGAGACCCAGTACTTC. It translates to CATSRGSGSYETQYF.

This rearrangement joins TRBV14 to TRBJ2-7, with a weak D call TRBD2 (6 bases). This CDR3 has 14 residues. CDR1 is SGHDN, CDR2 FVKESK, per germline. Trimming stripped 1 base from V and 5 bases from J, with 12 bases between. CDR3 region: CASSQAWAGNEQYF. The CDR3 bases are TGTGCCAGCAGCCAAGCATGGGCGGGAAACGAGCAGTACTTC.

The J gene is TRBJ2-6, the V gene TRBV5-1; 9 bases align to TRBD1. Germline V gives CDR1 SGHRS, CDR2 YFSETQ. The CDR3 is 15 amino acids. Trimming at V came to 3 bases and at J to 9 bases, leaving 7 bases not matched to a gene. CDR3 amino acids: CASSSGTGWVNVLTF. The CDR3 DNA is TGCGCCAGCAGCTCCGGGACAGGGTGGGTCAACGTCCTGACTTTC.